Listed here are 20 T cell receptor beta chains from one sample, sequenced in a study of blood T cell repertoires in COVID-19 (TCRdb year 2020). The library was obtained by the immunoSEQ multiplex PCR assay. The immuneACCESS repertoire file appears here via TCRdb, limited to in-frame rearrangements. These files lack a portion of the clones; in checked studies, under half of the deficit traces to unresolved V genes, and the cause of the others is not known. In this sample the table shows a few hundred thousand clones, roughly 90% of which occur a single time. Of the sample, 0.94% falls within the top ten clones. The sample consisted of peripheral blood. These receptors all stem from a woman aged 35 to 49 who had recovered from COVID-19.

In its sample, this clone was seen once. V usage is TRBV3-1 (or the pseudogene TRBV3-2) and J usage is TRBJ2-7; D is uncertain. The CDR3 is 13 amino acids. Trimming removed 5 bases from V and 0 bases from J, with 8 bases in between. Germline assignment: CDR1 LGHDT and CDR2 YNNKEL (reference sequence). The CDR3 DNA is TGTGCCAGCAGCACACAAAGCTCCTACGAGCAGTACTTC. Protein: CASSTQSSYEQYF.

The chain couples TRBV27 to TRBJ2-7, with 13 positions matching TRBD2. Germline loops: CDR1 MNHEY, CDR2 SMNVEV (reference sequence). J was trimmed by 4 bases and V by 0 bases; bases with no gene match: 12. CDR3 length: 19 amino acids. CDR3 in amino acids: CASSLSALPGLAGAYEQYF. Here the CDR3 DNA reads TGTGCCAGCAGTTTATCTGCCCTTCCTGGACTAGCGGGAGCATACGAGCAGTACTTC.

This chain links TRBV27 with TRBJ1-1; D ambiguous. Per the germline V gene, CDR1 is MNHEY and CDR2 is SMNVEV (reference sequence). Between the trimmed V and J ends, which lost 0 bases and 2 bases, there was a span of 7 bases. The CDR3 totals 14 residues. In DNA, the CDR3 is TGTGCCAGCAGTTTATCCCTACTAAACACTGAAGCTTTCTTT. Translation: CASSLSLLNTEAFF.

The chain employs TRBV7-9 and TRBJ2-7, with 8 positions matching TRBD1. The CDR3 totals 14 residues. With V trimmed by 5 bases and J by 1 base, 4 bases remained unmatched. From germline, CDR1 is SEHNR and CDR2 FQNEAQ (reference sequence). In DNA form, the CDR3 reads TGTGCCAGCAGCCCGGGACAGGTATCCTACGAGCAGTACTTC. Translating it yields CASSPGQVSYEQYF. The full variable domain, its missing parts supplied by reference TRBV7-9 and TRBJ2-7, is DTGVSQNPRHKITKRGQNVTFRCDPISEHNRLYWYRQTLGQGPEFLTYFQNEAQLEKSRLLSDRFSAERPKGSFSTLEIQRTEQGDSAMYLCASSPGQVSYEQYFGPGTRLTVT.

This chain joins TRBV7-3 and TRBJ2-2, with D maybe TRBD1 (5 bases). From germline, CDR1 is SGHTA and CDR2 FQGTGA. The CDR3 spans 14 residues. With 3 bases removed from V and 4 bases from J, the gap between germline ends came to 9 bases. In DNA, the CDR3 is TGTGCCAGCAGCTTTCAGGGTGGCACCGGGGAGCTGTTTTTT. This translates into CASSFQGGTGELFF.

The chain links TRBV6-5 to TRBJ2-5, with a weak D call TRBD2 (6 bases). The CDR3 is made up of 12 amino acids. Germline V gene sequence: CDR1 MNHEY, CDR2 SVGAGI. Trimming left V 6 bases short and J 3 bases short, with 8 bases between. The CDR3 here is CASRASEETQYF. CDR3 in DNA: TGTGCCAGCAGGGCTAGCGAAGAGACCCAGTACTTC.

This clone was recorded only once. The chain joins TRBV19 to TRBJ1-2; 8 bases fit TRBD1. This CDR3 is 15 amino acids long. Germline V gene lookup returns CDR1 LNHDA and CDR2 SQIVND (reference sequence). Trimming took 3 bases from V and 4 from J; bases not matched to a gene: 7. CDR3 in amino acids: CASSMSGGSSYGYTF. As DNA, the CDR3 is TGTGCCAGTAGTATGTCAGGGGGCTCCTCCTATGGCTACACCTTC.

A single count supports this clone. This sequence joins TRBV4-1 and TRBJ2-5; D gene uncertain. The V gene's germline CDR1 is MGHRA and CDR2 YSYEKL. Trimming left V 3 bases short and J 3 bases short, with 14 bases between. The CDR3 consists of 15 residues. The CDR3 DNA follows: TGCGCCAGCAGCCAGGCGGAACTCCTAAAAGAGACCCAGTACTTC. Its translation is CASSQAELLKETQYF.

Only a few counts were recorded for this clone. The chain recombines TRBV6-1 with TRBJ2-2; unclear D gene. The CDR3 covers 14 residues. Germline loops: CDR1 MNHNS, CDR2 SASEGT. Between the trimmed V and J ends, which lost 4 bases and 0 bases, there was a span of 6 bases. The DNA for the CDR3 is TGTGCCAGCAGTGGGCGGACGAACACCGGGGAGCTGTTTTTT. Residues: CASSGRTNTGELFF.

The rearrangement joins TRBV5-8 to TRBJ2-3; 8 nucleotides align to TRBD2. The junction had 5 bases not matched to a gene; V was cut back by 0 bases and J by 5 bases. In germline, CDR1 is SGHTS, CDR2 YDEGEE. CDR3 length: 15 residues. The CDR3: CASSLEGTRVDTQYF. The CDR3 DNA reads TGTGCCAGCAGCTTGGAGGGGACTAGAGTAGATACGCAGTATTTT. The whole variable domain, filled in from reference TRBV5-8 and TRBJ2-3, reads EAGVTQSPTHLIKTRGQQATLRCSPISGHTSVYWYQQALGLGLQFLLWYDEGEERNRGNFPPRFSGRQFPNYSSELNVNALELEDSALYLCASSLEGTRVDTQYFGPGTRLTVL.

The rearrangement joins TRBV6-5 to TRBJ2-7; maybe TRBD2 (6 bases). The germline V gene encodes CDR1 MNHEY and CDR2 SVGAGI. V dropped 10 bases and J dropped 2 bases, with 15 bases sitting between them. This CDR3 contains 13 residues. The chain's CDR3 is CATLRESPYEQYF. The CDR3 bases are TGTGCCACCCTCCGGGAGTCGCCCTACGAGCAGTACTTC.

The chain couples TRBV27 to TRBJ2-1, with 9 positions matching TRBD2. The V gene end was trimmed by 6 bases and the J gene end by 6 bases; junction bases not matched to a gene: 9. Germline V lookup: CDR1 MNHEY, CDR2 SMNVEV (reference sequence). There are 15 residues in the CDR3. This CDR3 is CASRVAGVGTNEQFF. In DNA, the CDR3 is TGTGCCAGCAGAGTAGCGGGAGTTGGGACCAATGAGCAGTTCTTC.

V is TRBV7-2 and J is TRBJ1-1; TRBD1 is a possible D gene (6 bases). Germline V gene lookup returns CDR1 SGHTA and CDR2 FQGNSA. This CDR3 region has 15 residues. Between the trimmed V and J ends, which lost 5 bases and 2 bases, there was a span of 15 bases. In nucleotides, the CDR3 is TGTGCCAGCAGCCCGCCGGGGGGCGGAAACACTGAAGCTTTCTTT. Protein product: CASSPPGGGNTEAFF.

The chain uses TRBV25-1 and TRBJ1-2; D unclear. Trimming took off 2 bases at V and 3 bases at J, with 7 bases between the two ends. Germline V gives CDR1 MGHDK, CDR2 SYGVNS. The CDR3 covers 13 residues. The CDR3 nucleotides are TGTGCCAGCAGTGAAGGAGTGGACTATGGCTACACCTTC. Translation: CASSEGVDYGYTF.

Regarding this clone: The sample contains more than one DNA sequence encoding this CDR3. The chain employs TRBV29-1 and TRBJ2-7, with 9 bases lining up with TRBD2. Germline V gene sequence: CDR1 SQVTM, CDR2 ANQGSEA. CDR3 length: 12 residues. V lost 4 bases and J lost 6; bases outside the gene matches: 4. This chain's CDR3 is CSVVAGAGEQYF. The CDR3 DNA is TGCAGCGTTGTAGCGGGAGCGGGCGAGCAGTACTTC.

In DNA form, the CDR3 reads TGTGCCTGGAGTGATTGGCGGGAGCGAGGAGAGACCCAGTACTTC. This translates into CAWSDWRERGETQYF. This chain links TRBV30 with TRBJ2-5; the match to TRBD2 covers 7 bases. This CDR3 comprises 15 residues. V lost 1 base and J lost 4; bases outside the gene matches: 9. The V gene's germline CDR1 is GTSNPN and CDR2 SVGIG (reference sequence).

The rearrangement links TRBV27 to TRBJ2-7, with D maybe TRBD1 (6 bases). With 5 bases removed from V and 2 bases from J, the gap between germline ends came to 13 bases. Germline CDR1 reads MNHEY; CDR2 reads SMNVEV (reference sequence). This CDR3 comprises 14 residues. CDR3 protein: CASSPRTEAYEQYF. For the CDR3, the DNA is TGTGCCAGCAGTCCGCGGACAGAAGCCTACGAGCAGTACTTC.

The J gene is TRBJ2-1, the V gene TRBV30; 9 nucleotides line up with TRBD1. The J segment lost 9 bases and the V segment lost 3 bases, leaving 9 bases of the junction unmatched. The CDR3 consists of 14 residues. CDR1 is GTSNPN and CDR2 is SVGIG in the germline V gene (reference sequence). The CDR3 DNA follows: TGTGCCTGGAGCGGGGGACAGGGTAGCGGTGAGCAGTTCTTC. Amino acid sequence: CAWSGGQGSGEQFF.

CDR3 loop: CASSLGQGNNSPLHF. The CDR3 bases are TGTGCCAGCAGCTTAGGACAGGGTAATAATTCACCCCTCCACTTT. This rearrangement joins TRBV5-4 to TRBJ1-6, with 8 bases matching TRBD1. Per germline, CDR1 SGHNT and CDR2 YYREEE (reference sequence). This CDR3 comprises 15 residues. The ends lost 2 bases at V and 5 bases at J; junction bases unmatched: 3. Full variable domain (missing parts from reference TRBV5-4 and TRBJ1-6): ETGVTQSPTHLIKTRGQQVTLRCSSQSGHNTVSWYQQALGQGPQFIFQYYREEENGRGNFPPRFSGLQFPNYSSELNVNALELDDSALYLCASSLGQGNNSPLHFGNGTRLTVT.

The chain carries TRBV7-9 and TRBJ2-2, with 10 bases aligning to TRBD1. The germline gives CDR1 SEHNR, CDR2 FQNEAQ (reference sequence). The CDR3 is 15 amino acids. Germline trimming cut 3 bases from V and 7 bases from J; bases unmatched to any gene: 5. CDR3 in DNA: TGTGCCAGCAGCTTGCTGGGACAGGGGAGCGGGGAGCTGTTTTTT. Protein product: CASSLLGQGSGELFF. Based on the CDR3 plus reference TRBV7-9 and TRBJ2-2, the full variable domain is DTGVSQNPRHKITKRGQNVTFRCDPISEHNRLYWYRQTLGQGPEFLTYFQNEAQLEKSRLLSDRFSAERPKGSFSTLEIQRTEQGDSAMYLCASSLLGQGSGELFFGEGSRLTVL.